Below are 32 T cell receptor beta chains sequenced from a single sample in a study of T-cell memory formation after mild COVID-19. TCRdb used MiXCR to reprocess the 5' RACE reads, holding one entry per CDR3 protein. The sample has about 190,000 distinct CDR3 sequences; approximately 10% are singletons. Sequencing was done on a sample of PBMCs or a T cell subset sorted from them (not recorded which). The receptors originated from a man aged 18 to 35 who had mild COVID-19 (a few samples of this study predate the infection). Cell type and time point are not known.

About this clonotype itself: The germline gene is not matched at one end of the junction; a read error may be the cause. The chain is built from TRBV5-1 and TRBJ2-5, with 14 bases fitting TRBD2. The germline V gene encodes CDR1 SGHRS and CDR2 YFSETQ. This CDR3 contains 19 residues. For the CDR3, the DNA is TGCGCCAGCAGCTTGGGGCTGACTAGCGGGGGGGTCCTTCAAGAGACCAAGTACTTC. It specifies CASSLGLTSGGVLQETKYF.

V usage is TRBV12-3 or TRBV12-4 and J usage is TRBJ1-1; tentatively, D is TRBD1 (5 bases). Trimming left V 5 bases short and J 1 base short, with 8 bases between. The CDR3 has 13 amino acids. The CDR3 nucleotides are TGTGCCAGCAGTGCACAGGAGAACACTGAAGCTTTCTTT. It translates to CASSAQENTEAFF.

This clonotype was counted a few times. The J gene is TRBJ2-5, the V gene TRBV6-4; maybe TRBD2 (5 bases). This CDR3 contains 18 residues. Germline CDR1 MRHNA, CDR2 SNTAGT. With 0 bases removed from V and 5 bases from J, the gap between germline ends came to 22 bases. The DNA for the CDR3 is TGTGCCAGCAGTGACTCGGGTACTAGTACCCGACCTCGGGAGACCCAGTACTTC. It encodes CASSDSGTSTRPRETQYF.

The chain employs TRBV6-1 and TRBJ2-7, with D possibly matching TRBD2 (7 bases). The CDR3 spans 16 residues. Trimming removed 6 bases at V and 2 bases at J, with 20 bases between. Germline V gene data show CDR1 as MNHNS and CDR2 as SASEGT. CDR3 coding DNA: TGTGCCAGCAGGTATACCCGCGGGGGCCAAACCTACGAGCAGTACTTC. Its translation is CASRYTRGGQTYEQYF.

The chain's CDR3 is CASSSSLWAQEQFF. The CDR3 coding sequence is TGTGCCAGCAGTTCGTCGCTATGGGCCCAGGAGCAGTTCTTC. The chain couples TRBV6-5 to TRBJ2-1; D uncertain. There are 14 residues in the CDR3. Germline-derived CDR1 and CDR2 are MNHEY and SVGAGI. Deletions cut 4 bases from V and 10 bases from J, with 17 bases between.

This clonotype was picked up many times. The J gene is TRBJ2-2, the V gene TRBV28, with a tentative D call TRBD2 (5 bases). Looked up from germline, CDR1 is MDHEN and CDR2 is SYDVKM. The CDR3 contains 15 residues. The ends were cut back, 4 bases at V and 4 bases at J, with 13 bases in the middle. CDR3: CASSSPDWATGELFF. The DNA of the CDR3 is TGTGCCAGCAGTTCTCCGGACTGGGCCACCGGGGAGCTGTTTTTT.

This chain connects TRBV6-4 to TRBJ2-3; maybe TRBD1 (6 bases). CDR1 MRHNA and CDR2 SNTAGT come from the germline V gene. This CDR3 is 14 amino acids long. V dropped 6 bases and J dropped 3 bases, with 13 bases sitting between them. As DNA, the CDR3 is TGTGCCAGCAGCCAGGGGTATCGGACAGATACGCAGTATTTT. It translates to CASSQGYRTDTQYF.

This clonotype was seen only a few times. The CDR3, as DNA: TGTGCCTGGAGCTTCCTAGCGGGGGGGCGTAATGAGCAGTTCTTC. Translating it yields CAWSFLAGGRNEQFF. This chain joins TRBV30 and TRBJ2-1; the match to TRBD2 covers 12 bases. Germline assignment: CDR1 GTSNPN and CDR2 SVGIG (reference sequence). V was pared by 3 bases and J by 7 bases, with 7 bases of the junction left unmatched. The CDR3 is made up of 15 amino acids.

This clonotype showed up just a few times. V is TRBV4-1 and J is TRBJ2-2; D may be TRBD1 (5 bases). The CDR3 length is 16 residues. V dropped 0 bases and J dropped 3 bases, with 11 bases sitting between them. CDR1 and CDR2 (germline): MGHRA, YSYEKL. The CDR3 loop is CASSQDAGKYTGELFF. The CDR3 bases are TGCGCCAGCAGCCAAGACGCAGGGAAATACACCGGGGAGCTGTTTTTT.

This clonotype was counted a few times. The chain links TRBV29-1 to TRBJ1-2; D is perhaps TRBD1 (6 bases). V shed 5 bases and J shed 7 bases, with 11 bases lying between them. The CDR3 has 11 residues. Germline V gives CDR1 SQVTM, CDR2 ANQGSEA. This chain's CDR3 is CSVWGGGGYTF. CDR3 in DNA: TGCAGCGTTTGGGGGGGCGGTGGCTACACCTTC.

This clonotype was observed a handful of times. In DNA form, the CDR3 reads TGTGCCAGCAGTCGAATGGGACAGGAGCAGTACGTC. Protein: CASSRMGQEQYV. This chain joins TRBV28 and TRBJ2-7; 7 bases match TRBD1. The V and J ends lost 5 bases and 7 bases, in that order; junction bases with no gene match: 5. The germline gives CDR1 MDHEN, CDR2 SYDVKM. The CDR3 is made up of 12 amino acids.

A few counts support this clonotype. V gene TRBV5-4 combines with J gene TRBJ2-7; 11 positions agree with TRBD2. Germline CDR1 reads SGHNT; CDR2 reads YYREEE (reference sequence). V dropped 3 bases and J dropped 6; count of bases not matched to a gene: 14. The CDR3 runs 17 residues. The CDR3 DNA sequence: TGTGCCAGCAGCTCCGGCGGTGTACGACTAGCGGGGCTCGAGCAGTACTTC. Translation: CASSSGGVRLAGLEQYF.

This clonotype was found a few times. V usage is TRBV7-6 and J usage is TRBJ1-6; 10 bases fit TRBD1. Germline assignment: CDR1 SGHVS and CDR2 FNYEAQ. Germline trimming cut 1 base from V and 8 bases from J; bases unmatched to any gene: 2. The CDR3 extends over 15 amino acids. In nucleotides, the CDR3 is TGTGCCAGCAGCTTAGGACAGGGGGCGCATTCACCCCTCCACTTT. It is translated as CASSLGQGAHSPLHF.

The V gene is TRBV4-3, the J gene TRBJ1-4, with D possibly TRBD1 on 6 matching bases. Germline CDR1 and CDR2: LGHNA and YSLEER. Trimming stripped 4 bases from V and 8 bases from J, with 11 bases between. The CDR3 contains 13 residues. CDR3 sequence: CASSRQGLEKLFF. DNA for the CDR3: TGCGCCAGCAGCCGCCAGGGGTTAGAAAAACTGTTTTTT.

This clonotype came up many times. This chain's CDR3 is CASSLSQAGGGYTF. The CDR3 DNA is TGCGCCAGCAGCTTGAGTCAGGCGGGCGGTGGCTACACCTTC. The rearrangement links TRBV5-1 to TRBJ1-2; no definite D call. The CDR3 spans 14 residues. Trimming left V 1 base short and J 7 bases short, with 14 bases between. Germline V CDR1 and CDR2: SGHRS, YFSETQ.

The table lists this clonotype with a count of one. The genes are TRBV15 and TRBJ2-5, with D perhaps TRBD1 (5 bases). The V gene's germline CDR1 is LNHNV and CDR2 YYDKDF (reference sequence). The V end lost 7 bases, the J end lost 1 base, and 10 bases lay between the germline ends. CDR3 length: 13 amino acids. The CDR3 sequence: CATTQQVQETQYF. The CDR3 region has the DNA TGTGCCACCACACAACAGGTCCAAGAGACCCAGTACTTC.

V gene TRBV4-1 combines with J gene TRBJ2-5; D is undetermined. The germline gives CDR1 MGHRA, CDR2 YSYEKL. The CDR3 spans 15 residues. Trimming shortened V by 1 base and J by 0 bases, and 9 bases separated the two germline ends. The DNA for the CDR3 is TGCGCCAGCAGCCAAGCCGGAACAAACCAAGAGACCCAGTACTTC. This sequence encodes CASSQAGTNQETQYF.

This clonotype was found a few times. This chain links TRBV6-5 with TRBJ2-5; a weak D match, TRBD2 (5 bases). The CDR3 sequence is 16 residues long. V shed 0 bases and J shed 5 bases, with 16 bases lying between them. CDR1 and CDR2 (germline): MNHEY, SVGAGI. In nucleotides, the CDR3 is TGTGCCAGCAGTTACTCGAGGACGCGGGCCGTCGAGACCCAGTACTTC. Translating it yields CASSYSRTRAVETQYF.

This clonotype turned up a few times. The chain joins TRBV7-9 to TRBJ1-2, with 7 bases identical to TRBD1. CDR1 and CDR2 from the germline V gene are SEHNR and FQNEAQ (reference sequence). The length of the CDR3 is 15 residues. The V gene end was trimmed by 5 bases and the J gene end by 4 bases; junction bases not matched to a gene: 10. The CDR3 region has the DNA TGTGCCAGCAGCGTAATCCCCGACAGGGCCTATGGCTACACCTTC. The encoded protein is CASSVIPDRAYGYTF. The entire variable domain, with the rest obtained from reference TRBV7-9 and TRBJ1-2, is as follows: DTGVSQNPRHKITKRGQNVTFRCDPISEHNRLYWYRQTLGQGPEFLTYFQNEAQLEKSRLLSDRFSAERPKGSFSTLEIQRTEQGDSAMYLCASSVIPDRAYGYTFGSGTRLTVV.

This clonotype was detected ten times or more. The DNA for the CDR3 is TGCGCCAGCAGCCAAGAGGTTGGGGTAAGCGAGCAGTACTTC. Translating gives CASSQEVGVSEQYF. This chain joins TRBV4-3 and TRBJ2-7; no clear D. Looked up from germline, CDR1 is LGHNA and CDR2 is YSLEER. Deletions cut 0 bases from V and 6 bases from J, with 12 bases between. The CDR3 is made up of 14 amino acids.

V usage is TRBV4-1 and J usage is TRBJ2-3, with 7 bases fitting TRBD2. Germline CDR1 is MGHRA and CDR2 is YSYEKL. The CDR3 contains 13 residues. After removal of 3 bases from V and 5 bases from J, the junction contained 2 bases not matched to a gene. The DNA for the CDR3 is TGCGCCAGCAGCCAGGGGGGGGTAGATACGCAGTATTTT. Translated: CASSQGGVDTQYF.

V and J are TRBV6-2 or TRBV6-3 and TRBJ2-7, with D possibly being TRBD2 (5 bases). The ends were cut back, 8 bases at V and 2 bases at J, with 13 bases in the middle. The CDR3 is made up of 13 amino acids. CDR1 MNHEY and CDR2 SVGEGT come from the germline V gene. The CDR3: CASQSGVAYEQYF. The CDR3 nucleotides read TGTGCCAGCCAATCCGGGGTCGCCTACGAGCAGTACTTC.

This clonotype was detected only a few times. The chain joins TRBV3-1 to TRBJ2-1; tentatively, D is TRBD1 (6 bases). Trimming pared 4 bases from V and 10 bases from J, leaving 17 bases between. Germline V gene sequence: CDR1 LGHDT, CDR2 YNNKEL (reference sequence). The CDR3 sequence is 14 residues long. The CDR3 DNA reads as TGTGCCAGCAGCCGGGGGCTATCGGAGTCAGAGCAGTTCTTC. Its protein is CASSRGLSESEQFF.

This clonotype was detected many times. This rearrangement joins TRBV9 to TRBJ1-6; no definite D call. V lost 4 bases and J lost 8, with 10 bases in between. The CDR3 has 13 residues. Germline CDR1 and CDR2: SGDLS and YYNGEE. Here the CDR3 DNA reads TGTGCCAGCAGCCAAGTACAAGATTCACCCCTCCACTTT. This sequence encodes CASSQVQDSPLHF. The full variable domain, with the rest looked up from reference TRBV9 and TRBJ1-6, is DSGVTQTPKHLITATGQRVTLRCSPRSGDLSVYWYQQSLDQGLQFLIQYYNGEERAKGNILERFSAQQFPDLHSELNLSSLELGDSALYFCASSQVQDSPLHFGNGTRLTVT.

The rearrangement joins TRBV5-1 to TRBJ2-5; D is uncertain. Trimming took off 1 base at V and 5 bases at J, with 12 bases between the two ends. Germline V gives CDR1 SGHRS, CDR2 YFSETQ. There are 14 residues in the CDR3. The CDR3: CASSLLPGGETQYF. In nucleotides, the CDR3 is TGCGCCAGCAGCTTGTTACCAGGCGGCGAGACCCAGTACTTC.

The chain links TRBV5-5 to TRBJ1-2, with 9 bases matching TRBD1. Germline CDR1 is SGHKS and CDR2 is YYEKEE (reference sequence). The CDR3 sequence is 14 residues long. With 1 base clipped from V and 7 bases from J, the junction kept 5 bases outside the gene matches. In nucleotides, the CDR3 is TGTGCCAGCAGCTTGCCGAGGGACAGGGTTGGCTACACCTTC. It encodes CASSLPRDRVGYTF.

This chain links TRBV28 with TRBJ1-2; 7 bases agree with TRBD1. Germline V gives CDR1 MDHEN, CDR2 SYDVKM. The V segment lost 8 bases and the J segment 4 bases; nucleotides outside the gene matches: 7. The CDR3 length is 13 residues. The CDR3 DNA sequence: TGTGCCAGCGCCCAGGGGGGGGGCTATGGCTACACCTTC. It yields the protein CASAQGGGYGYTF.

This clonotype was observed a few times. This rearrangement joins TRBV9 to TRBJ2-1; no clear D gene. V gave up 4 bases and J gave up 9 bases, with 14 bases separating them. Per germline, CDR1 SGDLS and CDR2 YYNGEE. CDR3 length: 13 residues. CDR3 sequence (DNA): TGTGCCAGCAGCCAAACCTATGTCGGTGAGCAGTTCTTC. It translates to CASSQTYVGEQFF.

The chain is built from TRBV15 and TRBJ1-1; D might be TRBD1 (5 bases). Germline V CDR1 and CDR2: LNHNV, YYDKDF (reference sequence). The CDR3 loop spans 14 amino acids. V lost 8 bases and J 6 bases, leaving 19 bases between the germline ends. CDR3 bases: TGTGCCACCGCCTGGGGCCCCCTAAGCCCTGAAGCTTTCTTT. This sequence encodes CATAWGPLSPEAFF.

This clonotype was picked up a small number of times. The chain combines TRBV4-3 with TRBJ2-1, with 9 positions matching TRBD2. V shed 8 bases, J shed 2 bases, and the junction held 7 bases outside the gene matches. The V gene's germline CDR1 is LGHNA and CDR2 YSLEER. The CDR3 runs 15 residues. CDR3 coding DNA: TGCGCCAGCTCGAGACTAGCGGACGCCTACAATGAGCAGTTCTTC. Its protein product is CASSRLADAYNEQFF.

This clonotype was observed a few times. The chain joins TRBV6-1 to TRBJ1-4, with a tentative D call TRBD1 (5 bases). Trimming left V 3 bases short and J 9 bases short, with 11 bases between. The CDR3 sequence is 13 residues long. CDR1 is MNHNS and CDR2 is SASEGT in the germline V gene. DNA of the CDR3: TGTGCCAGCAGTGAGACGATGGGGCAAAAACTGTTTTTT. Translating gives CASSETMGQKLFF.

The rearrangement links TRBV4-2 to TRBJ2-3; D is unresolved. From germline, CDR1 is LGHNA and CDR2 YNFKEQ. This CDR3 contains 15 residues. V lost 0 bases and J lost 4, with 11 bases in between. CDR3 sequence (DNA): TGTGCCAGCAGCCAAGAAGGAGTTAGGGCAGATACGCAGTATTTT. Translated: CASSQEGVRADTQYF.